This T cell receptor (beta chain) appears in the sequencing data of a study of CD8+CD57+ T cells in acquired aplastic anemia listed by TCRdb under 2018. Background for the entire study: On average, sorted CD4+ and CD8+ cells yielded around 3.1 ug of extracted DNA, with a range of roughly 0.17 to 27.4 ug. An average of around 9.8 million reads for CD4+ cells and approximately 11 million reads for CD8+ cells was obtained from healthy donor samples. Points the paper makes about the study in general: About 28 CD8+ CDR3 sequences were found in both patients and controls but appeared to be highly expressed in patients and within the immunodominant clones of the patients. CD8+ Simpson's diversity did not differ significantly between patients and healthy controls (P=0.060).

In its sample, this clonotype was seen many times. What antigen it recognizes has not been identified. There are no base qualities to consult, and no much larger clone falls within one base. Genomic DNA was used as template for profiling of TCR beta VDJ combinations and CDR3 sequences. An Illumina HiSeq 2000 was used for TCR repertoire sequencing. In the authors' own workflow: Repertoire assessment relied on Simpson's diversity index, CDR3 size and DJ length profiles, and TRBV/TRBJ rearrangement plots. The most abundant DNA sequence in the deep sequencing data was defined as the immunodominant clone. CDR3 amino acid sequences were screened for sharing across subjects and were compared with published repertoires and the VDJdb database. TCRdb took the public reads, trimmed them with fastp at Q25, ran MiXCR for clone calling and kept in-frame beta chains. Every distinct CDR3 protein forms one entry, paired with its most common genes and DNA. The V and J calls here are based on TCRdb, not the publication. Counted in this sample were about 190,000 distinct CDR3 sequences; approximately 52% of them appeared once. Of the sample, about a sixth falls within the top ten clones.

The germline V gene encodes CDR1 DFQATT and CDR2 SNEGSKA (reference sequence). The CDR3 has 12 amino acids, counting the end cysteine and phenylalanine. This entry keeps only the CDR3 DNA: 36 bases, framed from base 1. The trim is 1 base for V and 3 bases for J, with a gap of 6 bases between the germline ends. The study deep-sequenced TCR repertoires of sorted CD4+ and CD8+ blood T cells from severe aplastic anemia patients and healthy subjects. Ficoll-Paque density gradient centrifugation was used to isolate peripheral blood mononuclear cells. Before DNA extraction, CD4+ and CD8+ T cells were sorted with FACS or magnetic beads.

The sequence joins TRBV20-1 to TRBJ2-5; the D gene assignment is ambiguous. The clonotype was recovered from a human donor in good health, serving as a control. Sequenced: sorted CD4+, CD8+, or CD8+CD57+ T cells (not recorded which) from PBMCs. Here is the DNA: TGCAGTGCTAGAGGGGAAAAAGAGACCCAGTACTTC. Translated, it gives CSARGEKETQYF.